Sequencing of this T cell receptor (beta chain) was carried out in a study of T cell repertoires in cytomegalovirus infection. Overall study: Indications came from public TCR beta signatures; they pointed to CMV infection and to a matching HLA type.

Broader study findings: Summed frequency of public TCR beta families distinguished CMV carriers with the relevant HLA.

This clonotype appeared once. Its antigen is currently unknown. MiXCR was run by TCRdb on the reads, yielding one entry per CDR3 protein. The profile shows more than 150,000 distinct CDR3 sequences, about 28% of them singletons. V gave up 4 bases and J gave up 2 bases, with 14 bases separating them. Germline V gene data show CDR1 as SQVTM and CDR2 as ANQGSEA. This CDR3 is 14 amino acids long. The J gene is TRBJ1-2, the V gene TRBV29-1; tentatively, D is TRBD1 (5 bases). Sequenced input: PBMCs. This clonotype originated in a human donor in good health (CMV status not recorded). Some clones in this sample may be carry-over from other donors' samples. The CDR3 loop reads CSVAQGIRNYGYTF. The CDR3 bases are TGCAGCGTTGCCCAGGGAATTCGAAACTATGGCTACACCTTC.